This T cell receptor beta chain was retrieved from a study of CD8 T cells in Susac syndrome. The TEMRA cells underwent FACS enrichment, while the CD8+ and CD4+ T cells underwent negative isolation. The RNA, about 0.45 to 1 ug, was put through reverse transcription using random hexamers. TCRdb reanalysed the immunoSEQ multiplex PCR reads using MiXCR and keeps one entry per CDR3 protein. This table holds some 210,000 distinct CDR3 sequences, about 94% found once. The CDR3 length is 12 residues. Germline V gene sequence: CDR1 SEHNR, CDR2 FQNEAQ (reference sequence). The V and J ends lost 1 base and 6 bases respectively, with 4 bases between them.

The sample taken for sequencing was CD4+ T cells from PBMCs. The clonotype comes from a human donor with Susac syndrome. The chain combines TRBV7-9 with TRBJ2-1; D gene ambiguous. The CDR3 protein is CASSLDGNEQFF. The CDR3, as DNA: TGTGCCAGCAGCTTAGACGGCAATGAGCAGTTCTTC.